This T cell receptor (beta chain) stems from a study of T cell responses to AZD1222 COVID-19 vaccine. Points from the study as a whole: Only five or six AZD1222 recipients were seropositive at baseline. Increased Spike-specific TCR breadth and depth were observed after two AZD1222 doses.

On this clone: The antigen remains unidentified.

The ends were cut back, 3 bases at V and 2 bases at J, with 4 bases in the middle. This CDR3 spans 12 amino acids. CDR1 is KGHDR, CDR2 SFDVKD, per germline. Here immunoSEQ multiplex PCR was the method, and the copy in TCRdb shows in-frame clones only, minus some. The table has roughly 120,000 clones, roughly 90% seen once. Source: peripheral blood, taken on day 0 of AZD1222 vaccination. The rearrangement joins TRBV24-1 to TRBJ2-7; D gene uncertain. The sequence was collected from an adult in good health. The CDR3 reads CATSDATYEQYF. CDR3 DNA sequence: TGTGCCACCAGTGATGCGACCTACGAGCAGTACTTC.